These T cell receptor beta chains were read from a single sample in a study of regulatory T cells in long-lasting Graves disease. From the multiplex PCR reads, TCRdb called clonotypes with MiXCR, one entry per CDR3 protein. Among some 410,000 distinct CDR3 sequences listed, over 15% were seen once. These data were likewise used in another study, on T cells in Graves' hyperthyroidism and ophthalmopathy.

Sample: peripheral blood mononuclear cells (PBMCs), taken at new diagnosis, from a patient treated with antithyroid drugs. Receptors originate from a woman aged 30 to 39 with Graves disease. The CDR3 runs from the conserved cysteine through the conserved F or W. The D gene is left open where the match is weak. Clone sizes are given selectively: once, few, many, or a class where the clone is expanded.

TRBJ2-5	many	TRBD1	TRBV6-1	TGTGCCAGCCTAGGAACGACAGGGGGAGAAGAGACCCAGTACTTC	CASLGTTGGEETQYF
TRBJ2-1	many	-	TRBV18	TGTGCCAGCTCACCGACACTACAATCAAACAATGAGCAGTTCTTC	CASSPTLQSNNEQFF
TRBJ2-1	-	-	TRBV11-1	TGTGCCAGCAGCTTAGACCAACTTCTGGCGGGACAGAGGGAGCAGTTCTTC	CASSLDQLLAGQREQFF
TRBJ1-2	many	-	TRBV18	TGTGCCAGCTCAAGCCTGAGAGGAAGCGGCTACACCTTC	CASSSLRGSGYTF
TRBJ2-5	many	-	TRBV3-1	TGTGCCAGCAGCCGTCGGGAACTACAGGAGACCCAGTACTTC	CASSRRELQETQYF
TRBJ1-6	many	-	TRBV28	TGTGCCAGCAGTTTATCACCGGGGGGGAATTCACCCCTCCACTTT	CASSLSPGGNSPLHF
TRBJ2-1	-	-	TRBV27	TGTGCCAGCAGTTTAGGGGCGGTTCGGACCAATGGGCAGTTCTTC	CASSLGAVRTNGQFF
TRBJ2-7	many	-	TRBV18	TGTGCCAGCTCACCACCGAGGGCTAGCGCGTACGAGCAGTACTTC	CASSPPRASAYEQYF
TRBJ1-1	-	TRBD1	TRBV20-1	TGCAGTGTCATTCCAGGGGGTATGAACACTGAAGCTTTCTTT	CSVIPGGMNTEAFF
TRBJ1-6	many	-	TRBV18	TGTGCCAGCTCACCCAGCTCCTATAATTCACCCCTCCACTTT	CASSPSSYNSPLHF
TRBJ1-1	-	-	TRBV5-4	TGTGCCAGCCTAGCCCCGACAGTGAACACTGAAGCTTTCTTT	CASLAPTVNTEAFF
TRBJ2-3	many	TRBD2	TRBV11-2	TGTGCCAGCAGGTTGGCGGGAGGAAGAGATACGCAGTATTTT	CASRLAGGRDTQYF
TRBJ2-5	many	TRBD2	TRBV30	TGTGCCTGGAGACTAGCGGGACACCAAGAGACCCAGTACTTC	CAWRLAGHQETQYF
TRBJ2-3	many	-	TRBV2	TGTGCCAGCAGTACGGGTAGCACAGATACGCAGTATTTT	CASSTGSTDTQYF
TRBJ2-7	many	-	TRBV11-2	TGTGCCAGCAGCTTCTGGCAGAGGTACGAGCAGTACTTC	CASSFWQRYEQYF
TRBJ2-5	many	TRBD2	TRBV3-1	TGTGCCAGCAGCCAAGGCGGGAGGAAGACCCAGTACTTC	CASSQGGRKTQYF
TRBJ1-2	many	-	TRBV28	TGTGCCAGCAGTACATCTGACGGCGCAGGGCCCTATGGCTACACCTTC	CASSTSDGAGPYGYTF
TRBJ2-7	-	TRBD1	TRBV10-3	TGTGCCATCTCTTACCGGGACAGGACGGACGAGCAGTACTTC	CAISYRDRTDEQYF
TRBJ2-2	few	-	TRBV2	TGTGCCAGCAGCCGTGGAGCCGGCAGGACCGGGGAGCTGTTTTTT	CASSRGAGRTGELFF
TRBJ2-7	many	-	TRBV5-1	TGCGCCAGCAGCTTGGGGGACAAACCCTACGAGCAGTACTTC	CASSLGDKPYEQYF
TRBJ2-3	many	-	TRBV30	TGTGCCTGCGGCTCCTCCACAGATACGCAGTATTTT	CACGSSTDTQYF
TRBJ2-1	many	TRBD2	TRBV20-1	TGCAGTGCTAGAGAATGGGGGGAGGGGTACAATGAGCAGTTCTTC	CSAREWGEGYNEQFF
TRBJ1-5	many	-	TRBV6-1	TGTGCCAGCAGCTCTGGACACAAAAATCAGCCCCAGCATTTT	CASSSGHKNQPQHF
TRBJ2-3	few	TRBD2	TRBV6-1	TGTGCCAGCAGGGACCGGGCGGGAGGGCTATCGACAGATACGCAGTATTTT	CASRDRAGGLSTDTQYF
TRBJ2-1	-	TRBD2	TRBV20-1	TGCAGTGCTAGAACGTCCGGGACTAGCGGGAGGCCGGAGGAGCAGTTCTTC	CSARTSGTSGRPEEQFF
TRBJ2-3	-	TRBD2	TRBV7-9	TGTGCCAGCAGCCCCCAGGGAGGGGTAGCGGAGGTGCTCGCAGATACGCAGTATTTT	CASSPQGGVAEVLADTQYF
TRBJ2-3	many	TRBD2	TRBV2	TGTGCCAGCAGCCGCCGACTAGCGGGAGTAGGTGTGGATACGCAGTATTTT	CASSRRLAGVGVDTQYF
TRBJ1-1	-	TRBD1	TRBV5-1	TGCGCCAGCAGCCGTCCCGGGACAGGGGCTGAAGCTTTCTTT	CASSRPGTGAEAFF
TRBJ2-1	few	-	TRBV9	TGTGCCAGCAGCGTAGTCATGTCGGAGCAGTTCTTC	CASSVVMSEQFF